The 6 T cell receptor beta chains in this list originate from one sample, sequenced in a study of shared clonotypes between healthy human individuals. Measured with immunoSEQ multiplex PCR; TCRdb has only the in-frame clones, and not every one. The sample has 2,500,000 or so clones; 80% to 95% are singletons. The sequencing sample was made of naive CD4+ T cells from PBMCs. Subset meaning: CD45RA+ positively selected. The receptor set was obtained from a man younger than 35 in good health. Some clones in this sample may be carry-over from other donors' samples.

This chain connects TRBV30 to TRBJ1-2; D uncertain. CDR1 and CDR2 from the germline V gene are GTSNPN and SVGIG (reference sequence). The CDR3 covers 14 residues. Trimming removed 3 bases at V and 4 bases at J, with 15 bases between. The CDR3 sequence: CAWRFVGLGYGYTF. The CDR3, as DNA: TGTGCCTGGAGGTTCGTCGGGTTGGGCTATGGCTACACCTTC.

V gene TRBV5-1 combines with J gene TRBJ2-3; D gene ambiguous. The CDR3 spans 14 residues. Between the trimmed V and J ends, which lost 0 bases and 3 bases, there was a span of 8 bases. The V gene's germline CDR1 is SGHRS and CDR2 YFSETQ. The CDR3 is CASSLGGQTDTQYF. Here the CDR3 DNA reads TGCGCCAGCAGCTTGGGTGGTCAGACAGATACGCAGTATTTT.

The chain employs TRBV28 and TRBJ2-1; D call uncertain. The germline V and J ends were trimmed by 8 bases and 3 bases, with 5 bases remaining between them. The germline gives CDR1 MDHEN, CDR2 SYDVKM. CDR3 size: 11 residues. The CDR3 nucleotides are TGTGCCAGCGGTTACTACAATGAGCAGTTCTTC. Translation: CASGYYNEQFF.

The chain uses TRBV28 and TRBJ1-2, with D hard to call. The V end lost 6 bases, the J end lost 4 bases, and 12 bases lay between the germline ends. The CDR3 spans 13 residues. Looked up from germline, CDR1 is MDHEN and CDR2 is SYDVKM. The CDR3 sequence is CASSAHEIYGYTF. In DNA form, the CDR3 reads TGTGCCAGCAGCGCACACGAAATCTATGGCTACACCTTC.

This clone was counted once. This chain joins TRBV2 and TRBJ1-5; a weak D match, TRBD1 (6 bases). V was cut by 7 bases and J by 0 bases, with 10 bases left in between. The CDR3 runs 14 residues. Germline lookup yields CDR1 SNHLY and CDR2 FYNNEI. In nucleotides, the CDR3 is TGTGCCAGCATGCACAGGGATAGCAATCAGCCCCAGCATTTT. It specifies CASMHRDSNQPQHF.

The V call is TRBV5-1, the J call TRBJ2-1; TRBD2 agrees at 10 bases. The CDR3 spans 16 residues. Per germline, CDR1 SGHRS and CDR2 YFSETQ. After removal of 5 bases from V and 8 bases from J, the junction contained 13 bases not matched to a gene. CDR3 sequence reads: CASRPRRASGSDEQFF. DNA of the CDR3: TGCGCCAGCAGACCCCGTCGGGCTAGCGGGAGTGATGAGCAGTTCTTC.